This TCR beta chain originates from a study of breast tumors, draining lymph nodes, adjacent tissues. In this sample, this clonotype turned up many times. TCRdb redid the calling of the multiplex PCR reads with MiXCR, one entry per CDR3 protein. The sample contains 150,000 to 200,000 distinct CDR3 sequences, around a third of which appear only once. Samples came from axillary lymph nodes draining the breast cancer. Germline V gene sequence: CDR1 SQVTM, CDR2 ANQGSEA. The CDR3 runs to 11 residues. The V gene lost 8 bases and the J gene lost 10 bases, with 15 bases spanning the gap. This chain links TRBV29-1 with TRBJ2-1, with D perhaps matching TRBD1 or TRBD2 (5 bases each). The source is a female donor with breast cancer. Some clones in this sample may be carry-over from other donors' samples. Sequences were obtained from axillary lymph node tissue. As DNA, the CDR3 is TGCAGCTCTAACCCCGGGACCGAGCAGTTCTTC. This translates into CSSNPGTEQFF.